Listed below are T cell receptor beta chains from one sample, sequenced in a study of blood T cells in healthy people across ages. TCRdb re-derived calls from the 5' RACE reads in MiXCR, one entry per CDR3 protein. The sample contains roughly 1 million distinct CDR3 sequences, approximately 25% of which appear only once. These data were also filed under a second study, of T cells of mothers and their children.

The source material was blood. These receptor sequences come from a girl aged 2-15 years in good health. Each CDR3 is given with its conserved first and last residue. The order of the fields is clone size, J gene, D gene, V gene, CDR3 DNA, CDR3 protein. A D gene is named only where the DNA matches it firmly. Size tells how often a clone was seen (once, few, many) or the class of an expanded clone, and some rows leave it out.

>few|TRBJ2-7|TRBD2|TRBV6-2/TRBV6-3
TGTGCCAGCGGACTAGCGGGAGGGCCCCGATTTTCCGAGCAGTACTTC
CASGLAGGPRFSEQYF
>few|TRBJ2-1|TRBD1|TRBV12-3/TRBV12-4
TGTGCCAGCAGCACAGACAGGGGGTTCAACAATGAGCAGTTCTTC
CASSTDRGFNNEQFF
>few|TRBJ2-1|.|TRBV6-5
TGTGCCAGCAAAGGGTACCCCGCCTACAATGAGCAGTTCTTC
CASKGYPAYNEQFF
>few|TRBJ2-7|.|TRBV6-2/TRBV6-3
TGTGCCAGCAGTTTTGGACTTCCGGAGCAGTACTTC
CASSFGLPEQYF
>.|TRBJ2-5|.|TRBV2
TGTGCCAGCCTCCCCCTCAGTCAAGAGACCCAGTACTTC
CASLPLSQETQYF
>.|TRBJ1-1|.|TRBV19
TGTGCCAGTAGTTATGAACAGGGTATAACTGAAGCTTTCTTT
CASSYEQGITEAFF
>few|TRBJ2-5|.|TRBV21-1
TGTGCCAGCAGCAAAGTAGTTCGGCAAGAGACCCAGTACTTC
CASSKVVRQETQYF
>.|TRBJ2-3|TRBD2|TRBV20-1
TGCAGTGCTAGAGAGGCTAGCGGGAGGGCCACGCAGTATTTT
CSAREASGRATQYF
>.|TRBJ1-2|.|TRBV24-1
TGTGCCACCAGTGATTTGAGCCAGGGTAAAGGTGGCTACACCTTC
CATSDLSQGKGGYTF
>.|TRBJ1-1|.|TRBV20-1
TGCAGTGCTAGAGGGCCGGGGTCGGTGATGAACACTGAAGCTTTCTTT
CSARGPGSVMNTEAFF
>few|TRBJ2-1|TRBD2|TRBV9
TGTGCCAGCAGCGTAGGGCTAGCGGGGGAATACTACAATGAGCAGTTCTTC
CASSVGLAGEYYNEQFF
>many|TRBJ1-4|TRBD1|TRBV7-2
TGTGCCAGCAGCTTCGGACAGGGTGGAAAACTGTTTTTT
CASSFGQGGKLFF
>few|TRBJ1-4|.|TRBV12-3/TRBV12-4
TGTGCCAGCAGTCCTGGGGCTAATGAAAAACTGTTTTTT
CASSPGANEKLFF